These 14 T cell receptor beta chains came from one sample sequenced in a study of beta chain features in type 1 diabetes. The sequenced template was cDNA made from the entire isolated RNA. The method was immunoSEQ multiplex PCR; TCRdb's version includes in-frame clones alone and lacks a portion of them. The sample carries almost 350,000 clones, about 18% recorded once. Specimen: naive CD4+ T cells from blood. The source is a woman aged 18-35 years in good health.

The genes are TRBV6-5 and TRBJ2-5, with 9 bases aligning to TRBD1. Per the germline V gene, CDR1 is MNHEY and CDR2 is SVGAGI. The CDR3 is 14 residues long. V shed 4 bases and J 7 bases; nucleotides not matched to a gene: 7. CDR3 loop: CASSSRTGDWTQYF. In DNA form, the CDR3 reads TGTGCCAGCAGTTCCCGGACAGGGGATTGGACCCAGTACTTC.

This clone was found a few times. DNA for the CDR3: TGTGCCAGCGAGGCTGATAGTGGGAGCCGTGGAGAGCAGTACTTC. As protein: CASEADSGSRGEQYF. The V and J genes are TRBV2 and TRBJ2-7; possibly TRBD2 for D (5 bases). Between the trimmed V and J ends, which lost 8 bases and 7 bases, there was a span of 24 bases. The CDR3 loop spans 15 amino acids. Per the germline V gene, CDR1 is SNHLY and CDR2 is FYNNEI.

The V and J genes are TRBV6-5 and TRBJ1-1, with 10 bases fitting TRBD1. Germline lookup yields CDR1 MNHEY and CDR2 SVGAGI. The CDR3 spans 15 residues. The ends lost 5 bases at V and 5 bases at J; junction bases unmatched: 8. The CDR3 loop reads CASSPHGQGETEAFF. CDR3 DNA sequence: TGTGCCAGCAGTCCCCACGGACAGGGGGAGACTGAAGCTTTCTTT.

The V and J genes are TRBV5-4 and TRBJ2-7; possibly TRBD2 for D (6 bases). CDR3 length equals 16 residues. The germline gives CDR1 SGHNT, CDR2 YYREEE (reference sequence). V was clipped by 1 base and J by 2 bases, with 16 bases between them. CDR3 DNA sequence: TGTGCCAGCAGCTTGTTGGGCGCTGGACTAACCTACGAGCAGTACTTC. Its translation: CASSLLGAGLTYEQYF. Full variable domain (outside the CDR3, taken from reference TRBV5-4 and TRBJ2-7): ETGVTQSPTHLIKTRGQQVTLRCSSQSGHNTVSWYQQALGQGPQFIFQYYREEENGRGNFPPRFSGLQFPNYSSELNVNALELDDSALYLCASSLLGAGLTYEQYFGPGTRLTVT.

A few counts support this clone. The V call is TRBV5-1, the J call TRBJ2-2; D might be TRBD2 (6 bases). CDR3 size: 16 residues. Trimming stripped 2 bases from V and 0 bases from J, with 11 bases between. Per the germline V gene, CDR1 is SGHRS and CDR2 is YFSETQ. The CDR3: CASSFGTQANTGELFF. In DNA form, the CDR3 reads TGCGCCAGCAGCTTCGGGACTCAAGCGAACACCGGGGAGCTGTTTTTT.

The chain is built from TRBV6-5 and TRBJ1-5; maybe TRBD1 (5 bases). V lost 2 bases, J lost 6 bases, and 14 bases lay in between. Germline CDR1 reads MNHEY; CDR2 reads SVGAGI. The CDR3 is made up of 15 amino acids. The CDR3 spells CASSYPSGVGQPQHF. As DNA, the CDR3 is TGTGCCAGCAGTTACCCCTCGGGGGTCGGTCAGCCCCAGCATTTT.

The rearrangement links TRBV7-2 to TRBJ1-1, with TRBD1 as a possible D gene (5 bases). V was pared by 6 bases and J by 2 bases, with 13 bases between. This CDR3 has 14 amino acids. Germline values: CDR1 SGHTA, CDR2 FQGNSA. The CDR3 loop is CASRPQGSNTEAFF. The CDR3 coding sequence is TGTGCCAGCAGGCCTCAGGGTAGCAACACTGAAGCTTTCTTT.

In this sample, this clone turned up a few times. The rearrangement joins TRBV6-5 to TRBJ1-1; 9 bases are shared with TRBD1. The germline V gene encodes CDR1 MNHEY and CDR2 SVGAGI. The CDR3 is 15 amino acids. V shed 5 bases and J 1 base; nucleotides not matched to a gene: 5. Here the CDR3 DNA reads TGTGCCAGCAGTGTACCGGGACAGGGGAACACTGAAGCTTTCTTT. Encoded protein: CASSVPGQGNTEAFF.

The V gene is TRBV6-5, the J gene TRBJ1-1; unclear D gene. This CDR3 has 15 residues. CDR1 and CDR2 (germline): MNHEY, SVGAGI. Trimming removed 2 bases from V and 2 bases from J, with 12 bases in between. The CDR3 nucleotides read TGTGCCAGCAGTTACGATGGGCTCAGTAACACTGAAGCTTTCTTT. Translating it yields CASSYDGLSNTEAFF.

This clone showed up just a few times. The rearrangement uses TRBV5-4 and TRBJ1-2; a weak D match, TRBD1 (5 bases). Trimming took 5 bases from V and 5 from J, leaving 19 bases between them. Germline values: CDR1 SGHNT, CDR2 YYREEE (reference sequence). This CDR3 spans 15 amino acids. In DNA, the CDR3 is TGTGCCAGCAGTTTCCAGGGCCAGTCCCGATATGGCTACACCTTC. This translates into CASSFQGQSRYGYTF.

The chain carries TRBV4-2 and TRBJ2-1; 13 bases fit TRBD2. This CDR3 is built from 15 residues. The J segment lost 7 bases and the V segment lost 4 bases, leaving 4 bases of the junction unmatched. The germline V gene has CDR1 LGHNA and CDR2 YNFKEQ. CDR3 loop: CASSPTSGRWNEQFF. The CDR3 DNA sequence: TGTGCCAGCAGCCCGACTAGCGGGAGGTGGAATGAGCAGTTCTTC.

The chain recombines TRBV9 with TRBJ2-2; tentative D call: TRBD2 (6 bases). Germline values: CDR1 SGDLS, CDR2 YYNGEE. V shed 6 bases and J shed 2 bases, with 17 bases lying between them. This CDR3 has 16 amino acids. The CDR3 loop is CASTDSGGFNTGELFF. In DNA form, the CDR3 reads TGTGCCAGCACCGATAGCGGAGGATTTAACACCGGGGAGCTGTTTTTT.

The chain is built from TRBV30 and TRBJ1-2; no definite D call. There are 12 residues in the CDR3. V gave up 0 bases and J gave up 8 bases, with 10 bases separating them. Germline V gene data show CDR1 as GTSNPN and CDR2 as SVGIG (reference sequence). Here the CDR3 DNA reads TGTGCCTGGAGTGTCCAGGTTCAGGGCTACACCTTC. Residues: CAWSVQVQGYTF.

A few counts support this clone. The rearrangement uses TRBV6-1 and TRBJ2-7; 7 positions agree with TRBD2. Germline V gene sequence: CDR1 MNHNS, CDR2 SASEGT. The junction had 9 bases not matched to a gene; V was cut back by 4 bases and J by 0 bases. The CDR3 sequence is 16 residues long. The CDR3 DNA follows: TGTGCCAGCAGTGGGGTTGCTAGCGGCTCCTCCTACGAGCAGTACTTC. Translated, it gives CASSGVASGSSYEQYF.